This entry is about one T cell receptor beta chain. The antigen it recognizes is unknown. Per-base qualities were not stored, and no clone one base away is much larger. The sample's time point label, decoded: about 28 days (+/-7) after the second vaccine dose. AZD1222 recipients whose second dose came at about 4 weeks and those whose second dose came at about 12 weeks were combined into one group, since spike-specific TCR depth and breadth did not differ between the two schedules. Samples from vaccinated people were obtained from the UK trials COV001 and COV002, which included a single-blind randomized controlled phase 2/3 trial of AZD1222 (ChAdOx1 nCoV-19) in healthy adults. For TCRbeta chain sequencing, PBMC samples were collected from trial participants at day 0 and at day 28 after the second dose. The sample belongs to a study of T cell responses to AZD1222 COVID-19 vaccine (dated by TCRdb to the early 2020s). For context, the study as a whole: TCR sequencing was performed for 230 to 250 trial participants, of whom some 200 were given two doses of AZD1222 and about 25 were given two doses of MenACWY control vaccine. Trial participants were enrolled into age subgroups of 18-55, 56-69 and 70-plus years, which contained approximately 150, 28 and 58 TCR-sequenced participants, respectively.

The research as a whole found: Spike-specific TCR breadth and depth rose significantly after two AZD1222 doses compared with day 0 and with MenACWY recipients. Participants were mostly white British and included more females than males, and it was suggested by the authors that clonal diversity may have been underestimated. The 56-69-year group was small, and its depth increase did not reach significance, likely because of low power. Reportedly, almost half of the unique spike-specific TCRs recognized epitopes lying outside the regions that are mutated in the B.1.351 and B.1.1.7 variants. Because no day 14 peak-response samples were available, repertoires were characterized only after the peak T cell response. Conclusions about previously exposed vaccinees were limited because only a handful of AZD1222 recipients were SARS-CoV-2 seropositive at baseline. The whole spike protein was spanned by vaccine-associated CD4 TCRs, and dominant responses were seen in regions 160-218 and 743-854.

The CDR3 has 16 amino acids, counting the end cysteine and phenylalanine. The retained sequence is limited to the CDR3, 48 bases, with the frame set at the first base. Deletion took 7 bases off V and 4 bases off J, with a span of 20 bases between the germline ends. The germline V gene provides CDR1 ENHRY and CDR2 SYGVKD. The CDR3 regions of human TCRbeta chains were subjected to immunosequencing. The original pipeline was this. TCRs in the repertoires were compared against a reference library of SARS-CoV-2-specific TCRs that had been generated with the MIRA antigen-specificity platform. Breadth was defined as the fraction of unique TCRs that were SARS-CoV-2-associated, and depth was defined as the fraction of total T cells that were SARS-CoV-2-associated. Using the MIRA data, each spike-specific TCR was assigned both to the spike region to which the TCR was reactive and to a CD4 or CD8 class. Log10-transformed breadth and depth values were compared by one-way ANOVA with Sidak's multiple comparisons tests. TCRdb carries this immuneACCESS record with in-frame sequences only. Its versions omit some clonotypes, under half of them owing to an unresolved V gene in the studies checked, with the rest unexplained. Clone size and V and J calls were adopted from that table, with D and trimming inferred from the DNA. The sample table shows about 140,000 clones, and roughly 91% are seen once. Approximately 6.5% of the sample rests with the top ten.

The TCR originated in an adult who received the AZD1222 COVID-19 vaccine. Sequencing was performed on peripheral blood, taken 28 days after the second AZD1222 dose. Recombination linked TRBV10-3 to TRBJ1-3; TRBD1 is a weak D gene call, 5 bases matching. The encoded CDR3 is CAIKPAGARLGNTIYF. In nucleotide form, the sequence is TGTGCCATCAAGCCTGCCGGGGCCCGGCTGGGAAACACCATATATTTT.